A selection of T cell receptor beta chains follows, all from one sample in a study of cytomegalovirus exposure and HLA in healthy donors. Sequencing used immunoSEQ multiplex PCR; TCRdb keeps in-frame clones, though not all of them. The repertoire has about 130,000 clones, 95% to 96% of them found once; the top ten carry 1.7%. What was sequenced was PBMCs. Every receptor here comes from a man between 18 and 29 years old in good health and CMV-seronegative. The CDR3 runs from the conserved cysteine through the conserved F or W. The order of the fields is clone size, V gene, D gene, CDR3 length, J gene, CDR3 protein, CDR3 DNA. A D gene is named only where the DNA matches it firmly. A clone size is listed for some rows: how often the clone was seen (once, few, many), or a class if it is expanded.

size: .
V: TRBV28
D: TRBD2
length: 18
J: TRBJ2-1
CDR3: CASREGLAGLSSYNEQFF
DNA: TGTGCCAGCAGAGAGGGACTAGCGGGGCTTAGCTCCTACAATGAGCAGTTCTTC

size: .
V: TRBV6-6
D: TRBD1
length: 15
J: TRBJ1-1
CDR3: CASSPQGAVSTEAFF
DNA: TGTGCCAGCAGTCCCCAGGGGGCGGTTAGCACTGAAGCTTTCTTT

size: .
V: TRBV7-9
D: .
length: 17
J: TRBJ2-5
CDR3: CASSLGLQTTVQETQYF
DNA: TGTGCCAGCAGCTTAGGGCTGCAAACTACGGTCCAAGAGACCCAGTACTTC

size: once
V: TRBV5-3
D: .
length: 12
J: TRBJ2-2
CDR3: CARSPQTGELFF
DNA: TGTGCCAGAAGCCCCCAGACCGGGGAGCTGTTTTTT

size: .
V: TRBV7-8
D: .
length: 12
J: TRBJ2-7
CDR3: CASGVHSYEQYF
DNA: TGTGCCTCCGGGGTGCACAGCTACGAGCAGTACTTC

size: .
V: TRBV7-9
D: .
length: 12
J: TRBJ2-3
CDR3: CASSSVTDTQYF
DNA: TGTGCCAGCAGCTCAGTCACAGATACGCAGTATTTT

size: .
V: TRBV11-3
D: TRBD2
length: 15
J: TRBJ2-1
CDR3: CASSFGASGNNEQFF
DNA: TGTGCCAGCAGCTTCGGGGCTAGCGGCAACAATGAGCAGTTCTTC

size: few
V: TRBV19
D: .
length: 12
J: TRBJ1-1
CDR3: CASHKRPAEAFF
DNA: TGTGCCAGTCACAAGCGGCCGGCCGAAGCTTTCTTT

size: .
V: TRBV4-1
D: TRBD1
length: 14
J: TRBJ2-7
CDR3: CASSQDREGQGLYF
DNA: TGCGCCAGCAGCCAAGATAGGGAGGGACAGGGCCTCTACTTC

size: .
V: TRBV6-5
D: .
length: 13
J: TRBJ1-1
CDR3: CASSYGQNTEAFF
DNA: TGTGCCAGCAGTTACGGCCAGAACACTGAAGCTTTCTTT

size: .
V: TRBV11-3
D: TRBD1
length: 14
J: TRBJ2-7
CDR3: CASSSTGQHYEQYF
DNA: TGTGCCAGCAGCTCAACGGGACAGCACTACGAGCAGTACTTC

size: .
V: TRBV11-2
D: .
length: 14
J: TRBJ2-7
CDR3: CASSLGGLSYEQYF
DNA: TGTGCCAGCAGCTTAGGGGGACTCTCCTACGAGCAGTACTTC

size: .
V: TRBV6-5
D: TRBD1
length: 15
J: TRBJ2-2
CDR3: CASSTDRATTGELFF
DNA: TGTGCCAGCAGTACTGACAGGGCGACCACCGGGGAGCTGTTTTTT

size: .
V: TRBV7-9
D: .
length: 15
J: TRBJ1-5
CDR3: CASSLGRGGNQPQHF
DNA: TGTGCCAGCAGCTTAGGCCGAGGAGGCAATCAGCCCCAGCATTTT

size: .
V: TRBV30
D: .
length: 12
J: TRBJ2-7
CDR3: CAWRSVSYEQYF
DNA: TGTGCCTGGAGAAGCGTCTCCTACGAGCAGTACTTC

size: .
V: TRBV7-8
D: .
length: 14
J: TRBJ2-3
CDR3: CASSLGGGADTQYF
DNA: TGTGCCAGCAGCTTAGGAGGTGGCGCAGATACGCAGTATTTT

size: .
V: TRBV28
D: TRBD2
length: 17
J: TRBJ2-3
CDR3: CASSFLGEGGPTDTQYF
DNA: TGTGCCAGCAGTTTCCTGGGCGAGGGAGGGCCCACAGATACGCAGTATTTT

size: .
V: TRBV29-1
D: TRBD2
length: 14
J: TRBJ2-1
CDR3: CSTTTSGMVNEQFF
DNA: TGCAGCACCACTACTAGCGGGATGGTGAATGAGCAGTTCTTC

size: .
V: TRBV7-2
D: .
length: 16
J: TRBJ2-2
CDR3: CASRLIVAGPTGELFF
DNA: TGTGCCAGCAGACTTATCGTGGCGGGACCCACCGGGGAGCTGTTTTTT

size: .
V: TRBV5-6
D: .
length: 15
J: TRBJ2-1
CDR3: CASSFPRSSYNEQFF
DNA: TGTGCCAGCAGCTTCCCGAGGAGCTCCTACAATGAGCAGTTCTTC

size: .
V: TRBV7-3
D: TRBD2
length: 19
J: TRBJ2-1
CDR3: CASSDPGLAGQSSYNEQFF
DNA: TGTGCCAGCAGCGACCCGGGACTAGCGGGCCAGAGCTCCTACAATGAGCAGTTCTTC

size: .
V: TRBV27
D: .
length: 14
J: TRBJ2-7
CDR3: CASSPSYVQYEQYF
DNA: TGTGCCAGCAGCCCCTCCTACGTCCAATACGAGCAGTACTTC

size: .
V: TRBV18
D: .
length: 16
J: TRBJ1-4
CDR3: CASSPLQGGGLEKLFF
DNA: TGTGCCAGCTCACCACTACAGGGTGGTGGATTGGAAAAACTGTTTTTT

size: .
V: TRBV6-5
D: TRBD1
length: 16
J: TRBJ1-1
CDR3: CASSYLGTVSLDEAFF
DNA: TGTGCCAGCAGTTACTTAGGGACAGTCAGTTTAGATGAAGCTTTCTTT

size: .
V: TRBV28
D: .
length: 12
J: TRBJ2-3
CDR3: CASIRLADTQYF
DNA: TGTGCCAGCATTAGACTGGCAGATACGCAGTATTTT

size: .
V: TRBV19
D: TRBD1
length: 13
J: TRBJ2-4
CDR3: CASRLDRGGIQYF
DNA: TGTGCCAGCCGTCTGGACAGGGGCGGCATTCAGTACTTC

size: .
V: TRBV6-5
D: .
length: 15
J: TRBJ1-3
CDR3: CASSYSKGAGNTIYF
DNA: TGTGCCAGCAGTTACTCGAAAGGAGCGGGAAACACCATATATTTT

size: .
V: TRBV28
D: .
length: 12
J: TRBJ2-1
CDR3: CASHYSGDEQFF
DNA: TGTGCCAGTCATTATTCGGGGGATGAGCAGTTCTTC

size: .
V: TRBV9
D: TRBD2
length: 14
J: TRBJ2-7
CDR3: CASSPGLDHYEQYF
DNA: TGTGCCAGCAGCCCCGGACTAGACCACTACGAGCAGTACTTC

size: .
V: TRBV19
D: .
length: 15
J: TRBJ2-2
CDR3: CASSTDRMNTGELFF
DNA: TGTGCCAGTAGTACCGACAGGATGAACACCGGGGAGCTGTTTTTT

size: .
V: TRBV5-5
D: .
length: 15
J: TRBJ1-2
CDR3: CASSFGATGNYGYTF
DNA: TGTGCCAGCAGCTTTGGGGCCACAGGGAACTATGGCTACACCTTC

size: .
V: TRBV29-1
D: TRBD2
length: 15
J: TRBJ2-2
CDR3: CSVLPGLDYTGELFF
DNA: TGCAGCGTCCTCCCGGGACTAGACTACACCGGGGAGCTGTTTTTT

size: .
V: TRBV11-2
D: TRBD1
length: 15
J: TRBJ1-4
CDR3: CASSARRDRDEKLFF
DNA: TGTGCCAGCAGCGCGCGCCGGGACAGGGATGAAAAACTGTTTTTT

size: .
V: TRBV27
D: .
length: 18
J: TRBJ2-7
CDR3: CASSLRPTAAYISYEQYF
DNA: TGTGCCAGCAGCCTTAGACCAACAGCAGCTTATATATCCTACGAGCAGTACTTC

size: .
V: TRBV2
D: TRBD1
length: 15
J: TRBJ1-5
CDR3: CASRQDRVGYQPQHF
DNA: TGTGCCAGCAGGCAAGACAGGGTGGGGTACCAGCCCCAGCATTTT

size: .
V: TRBV9
D: .
length: 14
J: TRBJ2-7
CDR3: CASSVDSGDYEQYF
DNA: TGTGCCAGCAGCGTAGATTCGGGGGACTACGAGCAGTACTTC

size: few
V: TRBV7-2
D: .
length: 13
J: TRBJ2-5
CDR3: CASSLASGETQYF
DNA: TGTGCCAGCAGCTTAGCCAGCGGGGAGACCCAGTACTTC

size: .
V: TRBV4-3
D: TRBD2
length: 17
J: TRBJ2-3
CDR3: CASSQETSGRGGITQYF
DNA: TGCGCCAGCAGCCAAGAGACCAGCGGGAGGGGCGGGATAACGCAGTATTTT

size: .
V: TRBV28
D: TRBD1
length: 18
J: TRBJ2-6
CDR3: CASSNSDRVASGANVLTF
DNA: TGTGCCAGCAGTAATAGCGACAGGGTTGCCTCTGGGGCCAACGTCCTGACTTTC

size: .
V: TRBV11-2
D: .
length: 13
J: TRBJ2-3
CDR3: CASRRTNIDTQYF
DNA: TGTGCCAGCAGAAGGACAAATATAGATACGCAGTATTTT

size: .
V: TRBV5-1
D: .
length: 17
J: TRBJ2-5
CDR3: CASTLPRAGVQQETQYF
DNA: TGCGCCAGCACTCTTCCAAGGGCAGGGGTCCAACAAGAGACCCAGTACTTC

size: .
V: TRBV27
D: TRBD2
length: 13
J: TRBJ2-7
CDR3: CASSRTRVYEQYF
DNA: TGTGCCAGCAGTCGGACTAGGGTCTACGAGCAGTACTTC